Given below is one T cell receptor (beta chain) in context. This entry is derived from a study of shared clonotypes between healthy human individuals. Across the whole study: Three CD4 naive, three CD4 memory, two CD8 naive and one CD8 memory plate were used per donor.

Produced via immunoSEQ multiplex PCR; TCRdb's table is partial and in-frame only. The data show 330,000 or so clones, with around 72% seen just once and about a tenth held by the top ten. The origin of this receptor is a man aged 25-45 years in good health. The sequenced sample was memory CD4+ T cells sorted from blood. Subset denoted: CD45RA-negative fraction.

CDR3 in DNA: TGTGCCAGCAGCGCGGGCAGTTGGAGCTCTGGAAACACCATATATTTT. The encoded protein is CASSAGSWSSGNTIYF. The chain joins TRBV9 to TRBJ1-3, with unresolved D. CDR3 length: 16 residues. The germline gives CDR1 SGDLS, CDR2 YYNGEE. Trimming removed 3 bases from V and 0 bases from J, with 13 bases in between. The variable domain in full, completed from reference TRBV9 and TRBJ1-3, reads DSGVTQTPKHLITATGQRVTLRCSPRSGDLSVYWYQQSLDQGLQFLIQYYNGEERAKGNILERFSAQQFPDLHSELNLSSLELGDSALYFCASSAGSWSSGNTIYFGEGSWLTVV.